One and the same sample provided the 22 T cell receptor beta chains below, sequenced in a study of T cells in Graves' hyperthyroidism and ophthalmopathy. Researchers took RNA transcripts and amplified the TCR beta CDR3 regions from them. First-round RT-PCR targeting the TCR CDR3 was performed with the HTBI primer set. TCRdb used MiXCR to reprocess the multiplex PCR reads, holding one entry per CDR3 protein. The sample lists 300,000 to 400,000 distinct CDR3 sequences, around 14% occurring once. Sequencing was carried out using blood. The receptor source for this set is a woman in her twenties or thirties with Graves' hyperthyroidism.

The chain carries TRBV20-1 and TRBJ1-1; D remains unclear. V lost 2 bases and J lost 4, with 23 bases in between. CDR3 length: 17 amino acids. CDR1 DFQATT and CDR2 SNEGSKA come from the germline V gene (reference sequence). The DNA for the CDR3 is TGCAGTGCTAGACCATCCTGGGCCTCTTTTGACGGCACTGAAGCTTTCTTT. It encodes CSARPSWASFDGTEAFF.

The chain couples TRBV6-6 to TRBJ1-5, with D maybe TRBD1 (6 bases). The CDR3 has 15 residues. Trimming took off 0 bases at V and 9 bases at J, with 15 bases between the two ends. Per germline, CDR1 MNHNY and CDR2 SVGAGI (reference sequence). The CDR3 region is CASSYSTGRGAPQHF. CDR3 sequence (DNA): TGTGCCAGCAGTTACTCTACAGGGCGCGGTGCGCCCCAGCATTTT.

Ten or more counts support this clonotype. This chain links TRBV7-9 with TRBJ2-7; tentatively, D is TRBD2 (7 bases). This CDR3 region has 16 residues. The V end lost 0 bases, the J end lost 7 bases, and 19 bases lay between the germline ends. CDR1 and CDR2 from the germline V gene are SEHNR and FQNEAQ (reference sequence). CDR3 sequence reads: CASSLAEGGLHLEQYF. The CDR3, as DNA: TGTGCCAGCAGCTTAGCGGAGGGGGGGCTGCATTTGGAGCAGTACTTC.

The sample holds a few counts of this clonotype. The chain combines TRBV5-4 with TRBJ2-5; D ambiguous. The germline CDR1 and CDR2 sequences are SGHNT and YYREEE (reference sequence). V dropped 0 bases and J dropped 5 bases, with 11 bases sitting between them. The CDR3 is 14 residues long. The CDR3 loop reads CASSLGGIMETQYF. CDR3 DNA: TGTGCCAGCAGCTTGGGAGGCATTATGGAGACCCAGTACTTC.

This clonotype was counted only a few times. The chain has TRBV29-1 and TRBJ2-5; tentatively, D is TRBD2 (5 bases). CDR3 length: 12 amino acids. Germline V CDR1 and CDR2: SQVTM, ANQGSEA. Trimming left V 4 bases short and J 2 bases short, with 8 bases between. The CDR3 bases are TGCAGCGTTGTGAGGGAACAAGAGACCCAGTACTTC. Translation: CSVVREQETQYF.

CDR3 in DNA: TGTGCCAGCGGCGGGTGCCAGGGGATGGACGAGCAGTACTTC. Protein sequence: CASGGCQGMDEQYF. The chain has TRBV7-3 and TRBJ2-7; D perhaps matches TRBD1 (6 bases). Trimming took 8 bases from V and 5 from J, leaving 19 bases between them. From germline, CDR1 is SGHTA and CDR2 FQGTGA. This CDR3 spans 14 amino acids.

CDR3 protein: CASSSPGIEYYGYTF. The CDR3 nucleotides read TGTGCCAGCAGTTCGCCAGGGATCGAATACTATGGCTACACCTTC. This chain links TRBV28 with TRBJ1-2; possibly TRBD1 for D (5 bases). CDR1 is MDHEN, CDR2 SYDVKM, per germline. Trimming removed 4 bases at V and 3 bases at J, with 15 bases between. This CDR3 spans 15 amino acids.

V is TRBV10-3 and J is TRBJ2-3; TRBD2 is a possible D gene (5 bases). CDR1 and CDR2 from the germline V gene are ENHRY and SYGVKD. There are 15 residues in the CDR3. The ends were cut back, 3 bases at V and 1 base at J, with 11 bases in the middle. The CDR3 DNA is TGTGCCATCAGTGACCCCCCCGGGGGCACAGATACGCAGTATTTT. Its translation: CAISDPPGGTDTQYF.

The table lists this clonotype with a few counts. The V gene is TRBV10-2, the J gene TRBJ2-4; 9 nucleotides match TRBD1. The germline gives CDR1 WSHSY, CDR2 SAAADI. J gave up 1 base and V 3 bases, and 1 base lay outside the gene matches. There are 15 residues in the CDR3. For the CDR3, the DNA is TGCGCCAGCAGTGACGGACAGGGGGCCAAAAACATTCAGTACTTC. Translated: CASSDGQGAKNIQYF.

The rearrangement links TRBV20-1 to TRBJ2-2, with D unresolved. This CDR3 has 16 amino acids. V was trimmed by 5 bases and J by 0 bases, leaving 16 bases between them. The germline V gene has CDR1 DFQATT and CDR2 SNEGSKA (reference sequence). CDR3 protein: CSAPSVLAANTGELFF. The CDR3 DNA reads as TGCAGTGCTCCGTCGGTTCTGGCAGCGAACACCGGGGAGCTGTTTTTT.

This clonotype was observed a handful of times. The V and J genes are TRBV19 and TRBJ2-3, with 11 bases that match TRBD2. CDR1 is LNHDA and CDR2 is SQIVND in the germline V gene (reference sequence). This CDR3 spans 15 amino acids. V gave up 4 bases and J gave up 7 bases; unmatched junction bases: 7. As DNA, the CDR3 is TGTGCCAGTAGTACTGGAGGGACTAGCGGTTATACGCAGTATTTT. Its translation is CASSTGGTSGYTQYF. The whole variable domain, remainder taken from reference TRBV19 and TRBJ2-3, is DGGITQSPKYLFRKEGQNVTLSCEQNLNHDAMYWYRQDPGQGLRLIYYSQIVNDFQKGDIAEGYSVSREKKESFPLTVTSAQKNPTAFYLCASSTGGTSGYTQYFGPGTRLTVL.

This sequence joins TRBV28 and TRBJ2-1, with D maybe TRBD2 (6 bases). The germline CDR1 and CDR2 sequences are MDHEN and SYDVKM. This CDR3 region has 15 residues. The ends were cut back, 5 bases at V and 2 bases at J, with 13 bases in the middle. DNA for the CDR3: TGTGCCAGCAGTGGGGGGACCGGGACCTACAATGAGCAGTTCTTC. It encodes CASSGGTGTYNEQFF.

This clonotype was counted ten times or more. The V call is TRBV20-1, the J call TRBJ2-5; D gene unclear. Deletions cut 2 bases from V and 2 bases from J, with 9 bases between. The CDR3 spans 13 residues. The germline gives CDR1 DFQATT, CDR2 SNEGSKA (reference sequence). CDR3 sequence reads: CSARTGYQETQYF. The CDR3 DNA is TGCAGTGCTAGAACTGGGTATCAAGAGACCCAGTACTTC.

In this sample, this clonotype turned up a few times. J is TRBJ1-1 and V is TRBV29-1; TRBD1 aligns across 8 bases. Germline V gene lookup returns CDR1 SQVTM and CDR2 ANQGSEA. The CDR3 runs to 14 residues. J gave up 1 base and V 7 bases, and 8 bases lay outside the gene matches. CDR3 amino acids: CSAPPQGANTEAFF. The CDR3, as DNA: TGCAGCGCACCCCCCCAGGGGGCGAACACTGAAGCTTTCTTT.

Ten or more counts support this clonotype. The chain has TRBV24-1 and TRBJ2-1; D is possibly TRBD1 or TRBD2 (5 bases each). V gave up 11 bases and J gave up 5 bases, with 15 bases separating them. Germline V gene sequence: CDR1 KGHDR, CDR2 SFDVKD. This CDR3 spans 13 amino acids. DNA for the CDR3: TGTGCCAACGACAGAGGGAAGGACAATGAGCAGTTCTTC. Its protein product is CANDRGKDNEQFF.

The genes are TRBV20-1 and TRBJ2-5; TRBD2 aligns across 10 bases. The junction had 14 bases not matched to a gene; V was cut back by 0 bases and J by 4 bases. The CDR3 is made up of 18 amino acids. Germline values: CDR1 DFQATT, CDR2 SNEGSKA (reference sequence). As DNA, the CDR3 is TGCAGTGCTAGAGATGCCGATGGGGCTAGCGGGAGTAGAGAGACCCAGTACTTC. Translation: CSARDADGASGSRETQYF.

This clonotype has ten or more counts. CDR3 residues: CASSHPLTSGSTDTQYF. DNA of the CDR3: TGTGCCAGCAGCCACCCTCTGACTAGCGGTAGCACAGATACGCAGTATTTT. The gene calls are TRBV6-1 and TRBJ2-3; 9 bases agree with TRBD2. Trimming at V came to 6 bases and at J to 0 bases, leaving 10 bases not matched to a gene. CDR3 length: 17 amino acids. CDR1 is MNHNS, CDR2 SASEGT, per germline.

This clonotype came up a few times. This rearrangement joins TRBV3-1 to TRBJ2-1; TRBD1 aligns across 9 bases. V shed 1 base, J shed 4 bases, and the junction held 5 bases outside the gene matches. The CDR3 is 16 amino acids. The germline V gene has CDR1 LGHDT and CDR2 YNNKEL (reference sequence). The CDR3 DNA reads TGTGCCAGCAGCCAAGTGGGGGACAGGGCTTACAATGAGCAGTTCTTC. It yields the protein CASSQVGDRAYNEQFF.

This clonotype turned up a few times. The chain couples TRBV20-1 to TRBJ2-6; D gene ambiguous. V dropped 0 bases and J dropped 1 base, with 7 bases sitting between them. The germline gives CDR1 DFQATT, CDR2 SNEGSKA (reference sequence). The CDR3 totals 15 residues. The CDR3 DNA sequence: TGCAGTGCTAGAGATATGGAGTCTGGGGCCAACGTCCTGACTTTC. It encodes CSARDMESGANVLTF.

A word on this clonotype: Lacking the conserved final phenylalanine or tryptophan, this CDR3 likely reflects a read error. The rearrangement joins TRBV12-3 or TRBV12-4 to TRBJ1-2; 8 nucleotides align to TRBD1. J lost 1 base, V lost 4 bases, and 8 bases had no gene match. The CDR3 covers 16 residues. CDR3 nucleotides: TGTGCCAGCAGTTCCATTCAGGGGGCAATTAACTATGGCTACACCCTC. It specifies CASSSIQGAINYGYTL.

This clonotype was counted many times. This rearrangement joins TRBV7-8 to TRBJ2-2; TRBD1 aligns across 7 bases. Germline lookup yields CDR1 SGHVS and CDR2 FQNEAQ. The CDR3 contains 16 residues. V was pared by 4 bases and J by 4 bases, with 9 bases of the junction left unmatched. The CDR3 DNA reads as TGTGCCAGCAGCTCCCCCCGGGACAGATCCACCGGGGAGCTGTTTTTT. Amino acids: CASSSPRDRSTGELFF.

This clonotype was recorded at least ten times. This chain joins TRBV30 and TRBJ2-1, with D perhaps TRBD1 (6 bases). The CDR3 extends over 14 amino acids. Per germline, CDR1 GTSNPN and CDR2 SVGIG (reference sequence). V lost 4 bases and J lost 3, with 13 bases in between. The DNA of the CDR3 is TGTGCCTGGACGGTGCAGGGGAGCTACAATGAGCAGTTCTTC. Translated, it gives CAWTVQGSYNEQFF.